This T cell receptor (beta chain) derives from a study of technical replicates of blood from a few donors. Clones were read by immunoSEQ multiplex PCR, and TCRdb kept only the in-frame ones, dropping some. The table records some 74,000 clones, about 88% of them present only once. Germline V lookup: CDR1 MDHEN, CDR2 SYDVKM. V was clipped by 3 bases and J by 3 bases; unmatched bases: 8. The CDR3 sequence is 16 residues long. J is TRBJ2-1 and V is TRBV28; 7 nucleotides line up with TRBD1. The receptor was derived from a human donor in good health. The sequencing input was T cells isolated from PBMCs. The CDR3 DNA sequence: TGTGCCAGCAGTTTGGAAAGGGGGCTACTCTACAATGAGCAGTTCTTC. This codes for CASSLERGLLYNEQFF.